This TCR beta chain was identified during a study of cytomegalovirus exposure and HLA in healthy donors. Produced via immunoSEQ multiplex PCR; TCRdb's table is partial and in-frame only. The table records some 240,000 clones, around nine tenths of them present only once. The CDR3 is 13 amino acids. With 6 bases removed from V and 0 bases from J, the gap between germline ends came to 8 bases. The germline V gene has CDR1 ENHRY and CDR2 SYGVKD. The chain combines TRBV10-3 with TRBJ1-1; unclear D gene. Sequencing was performed on PBMCs. The clonotype was recovered from a woman aged 18 to 35 in good health and CMV-seropositive. CDR3 amino acids: CAIRPGVNTEAFF. Here the CDR3 DNA reads TGTGCCATCAGGCCCGGGGTGAACACTGAAGCTTTCTTT.